Each of the 7 T cell receptor beta chains below was sequenced from the same sample in a study of identical twins. Via MiXCR, TCRdb re-called the 5' RACE reads, giving one row per CDR3 protein. The sample has some 500,000 distinct CDR3 sequences, 9.6% seen once. This sample also appeared in a second study, on yellow fever vaccine responses in identical twins.

Specimen: PBMCs. The receptors come from a woman aged 18 to 35 in good health.

In this sample, this clonotype turned up a few times. The J gene is TRBJ2-5, the V gene TRBV4-1, with D possibly being TRBD2 (6 bases). The germline V gene has CDR1 MGHRA and CDR2 YSYEKL. Trimming stripped 5 bases from V and 5 bases from J, with 27 bases between. The length of the CDR3 is 18 residues. CDR3 nucleotide sequence: TGCGCCAGCAGCGAAGGAGGGGCCATGGTTCATCCAAGGGAGACCCAGTACTTC. Translation gives CASSEGGAMVHPRETQYF.

CDR3 residues: CASSQVDSINNEQFF. The CDR3 DNA reads TGTGCCAGCAGCCAAGTGGACAGTATTAACAATGAGCAGTTCTTC. The chain is built from TRBV3-1 and TRBJ2-1; tentatively, D is TRBD1 (6 bases). The CDR3 loop spans 15 amino acids. V lost 1 base and J lost 5, with 12 bases in between. Germline V lookup: CDR1 LGHDT, CDR2 YNNKEL (reference sequence).

The CDR3 DNA reads as TGTGCCAGCAGCCAAGATAGCGGGAGAAGGAACGAGCAGTACTTC. It specifies CASSQDSGRRNEQYF. The chain is built from TRBV14 and TRBJ2-7; 9 nucleotides line up with TRBD2. V dropped 0 bases and J dropped 5; count of bases not matched to a gene: 5. CDR3 size: 15 residues. The germline gives CDR1 SGHDN, CDR2 FVKESK.

This clonotype was counted a few times. The CDR3 region is CASSTGQGTSPLHF. The CDR3 DNA reads as TGTGCCAGCAGCACGGGACAGGGAACCTCACCCCTCCACTTT. The chain is built from TRBV5-4 and TRBJ1-6; 9 nucleotides agree with TRBD1. Germline CDR1 and CDR2: SGHNT and YYREEE (reference sequence). This CDR3 has 14 residues. Germline trimming cut 4 bases from V and 10 bases from J; bases unmatched to any gene: 6.

The chain joins TRBV29-1 to TRBJ2-5, with D possibly TRBD1 on 7 matching bases. Trimming cost V 5 bases and J 5 bases, with 18 bases left between them. Germline V gene lookup returns CDR1 SQVTM and CDR2 ANQGSEA. CDR3 length: 14 residues. The chain's CDR3 is CSVQSPTGRETQYF. CDR3 DNA: TGCAGCGTTCAATCCCCGACAGGGAGGGAGACCCAGTACTTC.

The chain employs TRBV20-1 and TRBJ2-7, with D perhaps matching TRBD2 (5 bases). CDR3 length: 10 amino acids. Germline V lookup: CDR1 DFQATT, CDR2 SNEGSKA (reference sequence). V lost 4 bases and J lost 7, with 8 bases in between. The CDR3 reads CSAIGGEQYF. In DNA form, the CDR3 reads TGCAGTGCTATAGGAGGAGAGCAGTACTTC.

This clonotype was recorded a few times. The V and J genes are TRBV4-3 and TRBJ2-1, with a weak D call TRBD2 (7 bases). Germline V gene data show CDR1 as LGHNA and CDR2 as YSLEER. The V gene lost 0 bases and the J gene lost 9 bases, with 15 bases spanning the gap. The CDR3 extends over 15 amino acids. CDR3 sequence (DNA): TGCGCCAGCAGCCAAGATGTAGCGGGCAGGGGTGAGCAGTTCTTC. It yields the protein CASSQDVAGRGEQFF.